The rows below give T cell receptor beta chains drawn from one sample of a study of CD8 T cells in ankylosing spondylitis. TCRdb re-analysed the 5' RACE reads in MiXCR, keeping a single row per CDR3 protein. The sample lists more than 35,000 distinct CDR3 sequences, 4.5% to 6% occurring once. Sequencing used blood, either unsorted or a sorted T cell fraction (not recorded which). The receptors come from a male donor with ankylosing spondylitis or in good health (not recorded which). Each CDR3 is given with its conserved first and last residue. D genes are given only for firm matches. The size entry gives how often the clone was seen (once, few, many) or a class if it is expanded.

>NA|many|TRBV4-1|TRBJ1-1
CASSQDMGHRGKAFF
TGCGCCAGCAGCCAAGACATGGGCCATCGGGGAAAGGCTTTCTTT
>NA|many|TRBV29-1|TRBJ1-1
CSVEVGAGWAF
TGCAGCGTTGAAGTAGGAGCAGGGTGGGCCTTT
>TRBD2|many|TRBV7-2|TRBJ2-1
CASSFWGGHEQFF
TGTGCCAGCAGCTTCTGGGGGGGACATGAGCAGTTCTTC
>TRBD1|many|TRBV5-1|TRBJ1-1
CASSLSGNRGRNTEAFF
TGCGCCAGCAGCTTGTCGGGAAACAGGGGCCGGAACACTGAAGCTTTCTTT
>TRBD2|many|TRBV14|TRBJ2-2
CASSQDQGLAETGELFF
TGTGCCAGCAGCCAAGATCAGGGACTAGCGGAGACCGGGGAGCTGTTTTTT
>NA|medium-sized|TRBV9|TRBJ2-3
CASNSAPKHTQYF
TGTGCCAGCAATTCGGCCCCAAAGCATACGCAGTATTTT
>NA|few|TRBV25-1|TRBJ2-6
CASSGSGRWGAGANVLTF
TGTGCCAGCAGTGGAAGCGGACGGTGGGGGGCTGGGGCCAACGTCCTGACTTTC
>TRBD2|many|TRBV4-2|TRBJ2-1
CASSGSGTSGTSSYNEQFF
TGTGCCAGCAGCGGCTCCGGGACTAGCGGGACTAGCTCCTACAATGAGCAGTTCTTC
>TRBD1|many|TRBV9|TRBJ1-2
CASSVRSGGHYGYTF
TGTGCCAGCAGCGTAAGGTCAGGGGGCCACTATGGCTACACCTTC
>NA|many|TRBV15|TRBJ2-7
CATSRAGTTYEQYF
TGTGCCACCAGCAGAGCGGGGACCACCTACGAGCAGTACTTC
>NA|many|TRBV5-1|TRBJ1-4
CASSLWPPGANEKLFF
TGCGCCAGCAGCTTGTGGCCGCCCGGGGCTAATGAAAAACTGTTTTTT
>NA|many|TRBV29-1|TRBJ1-1
CSGSGTEGTEAFF
TGCAGCGGTTCCGGGACCGAAGGGACTGAAGCTTTCTTT
>NA|many|TRBV24-1|TRBJ2-1
CATSDPVLGSYNEQFF
TGTGCCACCAGTGACCCCGTGTTGGGTTCTTACAATGAGCAGTTCTTC
>NA|many|TRBV5-1|TRBJ2-3
CASSHHRDRPTDTQYF
TGCGCCAGCAGCCACCACCGGGACCGTCCCACTGATACGCAGTATTTT
>TRBD1|many|TRBV18|TRBJ1-1
CASSPLDRGGRSTEAFF
TGTGCCAGCTCTCCCTTGGACAGGGGTGGTCGGAGCACTGAAGCTTTCTTT
>NA|many|TRBV12-3/TRBV12-4|TRBJ1-2
CASSRGGGGVYGYTF
TGTGCCAGCAGTAGGGGTGGGGGGGGCGTCTATGGCTACACCTTC
>NA|many|TRBV4-1|TRBJ1-2
CASSPHGNLNYGYTF
TGCGCCAGCAGCCCTCATGGTAATCTTAACTATGGCTACACCTTC
>NA|once|TRBV28|TRBJ2-1
CASKKGQFVYNEQFF
TGTGCCAGCAAAAAAGGTCAGTTTGTCTACAATGAGCAGTTCTTC